This entry concerns a single T cell receptor (beta chain). These data are taken from a study of blood T cell repertoires in COVID-19. The ends were cut back, 5 bases at V and 3 bases at J, with 8 bases in the middle. This CDR3 region has 13 residues. Clones were read by immunoSEQ multiplex PCR, and TCRdb kept only the in-frame ones, dropping some. The sample includes 200,000 to 300,000 clones, around four fifths of them seen just once. This TCR derives from a woman in her sixties or seventies with active or convalescent COVID-19. The V call is TRBV12-3 or TRBV12-4, the J call TRBJ2-1, with D perhaps matching TRBD2 (6 bases). Sequences were obtained from peripheral blood. Here the CDR3 DNA reads TGTGCCAGCAGTCCGACTAGCTACAATGAGCAGTTCTTC. Its protein product is CASSPTSYNEQFF.